Detailed here is one T cell receptor beta chain. Measured with immunoSEQ multiplex PCR; TCRdb has only the in-frame clones, and not every one. This table holds 70,000 to 90,000 clones, approximately 90% found once. This record comes from a study of control samples from healthy donors and cancer patients. This TCR was sampled from a woman in her sixties or seventies with head and neck cancer. The sequencing sample was made of PBMCs.

CDR3 coding DNA: TGTGCCAGTAGTAGAGGGGACAGGGTGCAAGAGACCCAGTACTTC. Translation gives CASSRGDRVQETQYF. The rearrangement links TRBV19 to TRBJ2-5; TRBD1 matches at 9 bases. Germline V gene sequence: CDR1 LNHDA, CDR2 SQIVND (reference sequence). Trimming took 4 bases from V and 2 from J; bases not matched to a gene: 5. This CDR3 contains 15 residues.